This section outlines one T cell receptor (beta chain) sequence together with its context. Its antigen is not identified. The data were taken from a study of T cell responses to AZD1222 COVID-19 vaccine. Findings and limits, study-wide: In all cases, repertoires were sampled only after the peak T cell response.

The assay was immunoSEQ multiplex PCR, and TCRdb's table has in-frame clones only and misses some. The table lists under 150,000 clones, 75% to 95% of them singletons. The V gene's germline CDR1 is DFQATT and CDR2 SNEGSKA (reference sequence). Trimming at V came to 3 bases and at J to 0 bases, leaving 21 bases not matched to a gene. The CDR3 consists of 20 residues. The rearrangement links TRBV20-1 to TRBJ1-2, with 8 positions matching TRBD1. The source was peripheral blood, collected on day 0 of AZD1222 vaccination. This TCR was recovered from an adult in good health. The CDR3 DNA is TGCAGTGCTAGTGGCTTACAGGGGGGCGCTTGGGATCGACCTAACTATGGCTACACCTTC. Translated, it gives CSASGLQGGAWDRPNYGYTF.